The 27 T cell receptor beta chains below all came from one sample that was sequenced in a study of memory CD4+ T cells and cytomegalovirus serostatus. Sequencing used immunoSEQ multiplex PCR; TCRdb keeps in-frame clones, though not all of them. The sample records under 55,000 clones, around 80% being singletons. The sort gate was single viable CD3+CD4+CD8-CD45RO+ cells for memory CD4+ T cells. The sequenced sample was memory CD4+ T cells from blood. The receptors stem from an adult in good health and CMV-seropositive.

The rearrangement uses TRBV5-6 and TRBJ2-7, with no clear D. Trimming took 0 bases from V and 3 from J, leaving 4 bases between them. The CDR3 is made up of 12 amino acids. Germline-derived CDR1 and CDR2 are SGHDT and YYEEEE. The CDR3 protein is CASSLGGYEQYF. In nucleotides, the CDR3 is TGTGCCAGCAGCTTGGGCGGCTACGAGCAGTACTTC.

This clone was seen more than once but under ten times. This rearrangement joins TRBV19 to TRBJ1-5, with D maybe TRBD1 (6 bases). The germline V and J ends were trimmed by 5 bases and 9 bases, with 8 bases remaining between them. Germline V gene data show CDR1 as LNHDA and CDR2 as SQIVND (reference sequence). This CDR3 contains 11 residues. The CDR3 sequence: CASSEGGPQHF. The DNA for the CDR3 is TGTGCCAGTAGTGAGGGGGGGCCCCAGCATTTT. The full variable domain, rest sourced from reference TRBV19 and TRBJ1-5, is DGGITQSPKYLFRKEGQNVTLSCEQNLNHDAMYWYRQDPGQGLRLIYYSQIVNDFQKGDIAEGYSVSREKKESFPLTVTSAQKNPTAFYLCASSEGGPQHFGDGTRLSIL.

This clone was seen just once. V usage is TRBV7-2 and J usage is TRBJ1-2; D remains ambiguous. The CDR3 runs 15 residues. CDR1 SGHTA and CDR2 FQGNSA come from the germline V gene. Between the trimmed V and J ends, which lost 5 bases and 4 bases, there was a span of 17 bases. The CDR3 reads CASSENGQNPYGYTF. The CDR3 bases are TGTGCCAGCAGCGAAAACGGTCAAAACCCCTATGGCTACACCTTC.

The chain links TRBV6-6 to TRBJ2-1; 9 bases are a match to TRBD2. V lost 2 bases, J lost 3 bases, and 2 bases stayed unmatched. Germline-derived CDR1 and CDR2 are MNHNY and SVGAGI (reference sequence). CDR3 size: 15 residues. The CDR3 sequence: CASSYISGGYNEQFF. For the CDR3, the DNA is TGTGCCAGCAGTTACATTAGCGGGGGCTACAATGAGCAGTTCTTC.

V is TRBV7-3 and J is TRBJ2-7; 10 bases match TRBD2. The CDR3 totals 16 residues. V gave up 1 base and J gave up 1 base; unmatched junction bases: 4. The V gene's germline CDR1 is SGHTA and CDR2 FQGTGA. The CDR3 DNA reads as TGTGCCAGCAGCTTAAGGAAAGCGGGGGGGTCCTACGAGCAGTACTTC. As protein: CASSLRKAGGSYEQYF.

The chain has TRBV25-1 and TRBJ2-5, with 9 positions matching TRBD1. The length of the CDR3 is 18 residues. The germline CDR1 and CDR2 sequences are MGHDK and SYGVNS. Trimming cost V 3 bases and J 2 bases; bases outside gene matches: 13. CDR3 loop: CASSDRATQDRGQETQYF. DNA of the CDR3: TGTGCCAGCAGTGATAGGGCAACACAGGACAGGGGACAAGAGACCCAGTACTTC.

The chain carries TRBV7-9 and TRBJ1-5; D not resolved. Germline V lookup: CDR1 SEHNR, CDR2 FQNEAQ (reference sequence). The CDR3 contains 15 residues. With 2 bases removed from V and 0 bases from J, the gap between germline ends came to 8 bases. CDR3 sequence: CASSLLGNSNQPQHF. CDR3 nucleotide sequence: TGTGCCAGCAGCTTACTGGGTAATAGCAATCAGCCCCAGCATTTT.

The rearrangement joins TRBV6-1 to TRBJ1-2; D is perhaps TRBD1 (6 bases). CDR1 and CDR2 from the germline V gene are MNHNS and SASEGT. Deletions cut 5 bases from V and 4 bases from J, with 11 bases between. This CDR3 has 13 amino acids. The CDR3 here is CASSPGTPYGYTF. The CDR3 region has the DNA TGTGCCAGCAGTCCCGGGACACCCTATGGCTACACCTTC.

The rearrangement uses TRBV9 and TRBJ1-2; TRBD1 agrees at 9 bases. The germline V gene encodes CDR1 SGDLS and CDR2 YYNGEE. The ends lost 3 bases at V and 7 bases at J; junction bases unmatched: 7. The CDR3 spans 14 residues. Written as DNA, the CDR3 is TGTGCCAGCAGCGAGTTGGGACAGGGACGTGGCTACACCTTC. Its protein product is CASSELGQGRGYTF.

The gene calls are TRBV7-9 and TRBJ2-6; TRBD2 might be the D (5 bases). Germline V gives CDR1 SEHNR, CDR2 FQNEAQ (reference sequence). The ends were cut back, 5 bases at V and 7 bases at J, with 21 bases in the middle. This CDR3 comprises 17 residues. CDR3 sequence: CASSALGVSGGANVLTF. CDR3 sequence (DNA): TGTGCCAGCAGCGCGCTCGGAGTTTCTGGAGGAGCCAACGTCCTGACTTTC. Combining the CDR3 with reference TRBV7-9 and TRBJ2-6 gives the whole variable domain DTGVSQNPRHKITKRGQNVTFRCDPISEHNRLYWYRQTLGQGPEFLTYFQNEAQLEKSRLLSDRFSAERPKGSFSTLEIQRTEQGDSAMYLCASSALGVSGGANVLTFGAGSRLTVL.

The V and J genes are TRBV5-5 and TRBJ1-5, with 7 bases identical to TRBD1. The V and J ends lost 1 base and 3 bases, in that order; junction bases with no gene match: 7. The CDR3 spans 16 residues. Looked up from germline, CDR1 is SGHKS and CDR2 is YYEKEE (reference sequence). CDR3 in amino acids: CASSLLDRAANQPQHF. The CDR3, as DNA: TGTGCCAGCAGCTTGCTTGACAGGGCTGCCAATCAGCCCCAGCATTTT.

The chain combines TRBV5-5 with TRBJ2-7; tentatively, D is TRBD1 (6 bases). Between the trimmed V and J ends, which lost 0 bases and 3 bases, there was a span of 13 bases. There are 15 residues in the CDR3. In germline, CDR1 is SGHKS, CDR2 YYEKEE (reference sequence). The CDR3 loop reads CASSLATGQIYEQYF. The CDR3 DNA follows: TGTGCCAGCAGCTTGGCGACAGGACAGATCTACGAGCAGTACTTC.

The chain combines TRBV2 with TRBJ1-4; TRBD1 matches at 7 bases. Germline values: CDR1 SNHLY, CDR2 FYNNEI. This CDR3 has 13 residues. Germline trimming cut 6 bases from V and 7 bases from J; bases unmatched to any gene: 5. CDR3 amino acids: CASSRGIFEKLFF. CDR3 coding DNA: TGTGCCAGCAGCAGGGGGATATTTGAAAAACTGTTTTTT. The entire variable domain, with the rest obtained from reference TRBV2 and TRBJ1-4, is as follows: EPEVTQTPSHQVTQMGQEVILRCVPISNHLYFYWYRQILGQKVEFLVSFYNNEISEKSEIFDDQFSVERPDGSNFTLKIRSTKLEDSAMYFCASSRGIFEKLFFGSGTQLSVL.

V is TRBV19 and J is TRBJ2-2; 9 nucleotides align to TRBD1. The CDR3 extends over 13 amino acids. CDR1 and CDR2 from the germline V gene are LNHDA and SQIVND (reference sequence). V shed 7 bases, J shed 4 bases, and the junction held 1 base outside the gene matches. DNA for the CDR3: TGTGCCAGTACGGGACAGGGCACCGGGGAGCTGTTTTTT. Amino acid sequence: CASTGQGTGELFF. Looking up the rest from reference TRBV19 and TRBJ2-2 gives the full variable domain: DGGITQSPKYLFRKEGQNVTLSCEQNLNHDAMYWYRQDPGQGLRLIYYSQIVNDFQKGDIAEGYSVSREKKESFPLTVTSAQKNPTAFYLCASTGQGTGELFFGEGSRLTVL.

This clone was picked up a small number of times. The DNA of the CDR3 is TGTGCCAGCAGTCTCCTACTGGGGGACACCTTGATATCTTCCTACGAGCAGTACTTC. Its protein product is CASSLLLGDTLISSYEQYF. The rearrangement joins TRBV28 to TRBJ2-7, with a possible D match to TRBD1 (6 bases). The V and J ends lost 5 bases and 1 base respectively, with 27 bases between them. This CDR3 is 19 amino acids long. CDR1 MDHEN and CDR2 SYDVKM come from the germline V gene.

J is TRBJ1-1 and V is TRBV5-1; 9 bases are shared with TRBD1. Trimming took 6 bases from V and 4 from J; bases not matched to a gene: 13. In germline, CDR1 is SGHRS, CDR2 YFSETQ. This CDR3 comprises 16 residues. CDR3 region: CASTKGTGMFVTEAFF. For the CDR3, the DNA is TGCGCCAGCACCAAAGGGACAGGGATGTTCGTCACTGAAGCTTTCTTT.

The CDR3 DNA is TGTGCCAGCTCACTAGCGGGGGGTTCCTACGAGCAGTACTTC. Its translation is CASSLAGGSYEQYF. This chain connects TRBV6-1 to TRBJ2-7; TRBD2 agrees at 12 bases. V lost 8 bases to trimming and J lost 1 base; unmatched junction nucleotides: 3. Germline CDR1 reads MNHNS; CDR2 reads SASEGT. There are 14 residues in the CDR3.

This chain uses TRBV7-2 with TRBJ2-1; maybe TRBD2 (5 bases). CDR1 and CDR2 (germline): SGHTA, FQGNSA. The V gene lost 2 bases and the J gene lost 2 bases, with 10 bases spanning the gap. The CDR3 length is 15 residues. This chain's CDR3 is CASSLTGDTYNEQFF. The DNA for the CDR3 is TGTGCCAGCAGCTTAACCGGGGATACCTACAATGAGCAGTTCTTC.

This clone was seen just once. This rearrangement joins TRBV27 to TRBJ2-6; D unresolved. Germline CDR1 reads MNHEY; CDR2 reads SMNVEV (reference sequence). V was shortened by 4 bases and J by 0 bases, with 10 bases between the two germline ends. The CDR3 spans 16 residues. For the CDR3, the DNA is TGTGCCAGCAGTTACGTGGGCGGCTCTGGGGCCAACGTCCTGACTTTC. Protein: CASSYVGGSGANVLTF.

The chain has TRBV4-3 and TRBJ1-4; no reliable D call. Germline CDR1 LGHNA, CDR2 YSLEER. This CDR3 spans 15 amino acids. Trimming took 1 base from V and 6 from J, leaving 12 bases between them. This CDR3 is CASSQVLGPYEKLFF. The CDR3 DNA reads as TGCGCCAGCAGCCAAGTTCTGGGCCCCTATGAAAAACTGTTTTTT.

The chain carries TRBV9 and TRBJ2-7, with D perhaps matching TRBD2 (5 bases). The V gene lost 0 bases and the J gene lost 3 bases, with 13 bases spanning the gap. Germline assignment: CDR1 SGDLS and CDR2 YYNGEE. CDR3 length equals 15 residues. The DNA of the CDR3 is TGTGCCAGCAGCGTAGAAAACGGGAAGGGCTACGAGCAGTACTTC. This encodes CASSVENGKGYEQYF.

J is TRBJ1-5 and V is TRBV28; TRBD1 might be the D (6 bases). CDR3 size: 13 residues. In germline, CDR1 is MDHEN, CDR2 SYDVKM. The V and J ends lost 7 bases and 5 bases respectively, with 12 bases between them. The CDR3 DNA sequence: TGTGCCAGCACCCGGGACATCTATCAGCCCCAGCATTTT. It translates to CASTRDIYQPQHF.

V and J are TRBV7-9 and TRBJ2-5; D gene uncertain. Germline loops: CDR1 SEHNR, CDR2 FQNEAQ (reference sequence). The V end was cut by 4 bases, the J end by 4 bases, with 13 bases between. The CDR3 totals 14 residues. The CDR3 reads CASSSRTSRETQYF. In nucleotides, the CDR3 is TGTGCCAGCAGCTCCCGGACGAGCCGAGAGACCCAGTACTTC.

The chain employs TRBV7-2 and TRBJ1-1; tentatively, D is TRBD1 (5 bases). The ends were cut back, 5 bases at V and 1 base at J, with 8 bases in the middle. Germline V gene data show CDR1 as SGHTA and CDR2 as FQGNSA. CDR3 length: 13 residues. CDR3 sequence reads: CASSPGQNTEAFF. CDR3 in DNA: TGTGCCAGCAGCCCAGGACAGAACACTGAAGCTTTCTTT.

This chain joins TRBV2 and TRBJ1-4; tentative D call: TRBD1 (6 bases). This CDR3 comprises 14 residues. V lost 3 bases and J 5 bases, leaving 10 bases between the germline ends. From germline, CDR1 is SNHLY and CDR2 FYNNEI. CDR3: CASSDHRVNEKLFF. CDR3 DNA: TGTGCCAGCAGTGATCACAGGGTCAATGAAAAACTGTTTTTT.

The genes are TRBV9 and TRBJ2-7; D gene unclear. CDR3 length equals 13 residues. Germline V lookup: CDR1 SGDLS, CDR2 YYNGEE. Trimming removed 2 bases at V and 1 base at J, with 7 bases between. The CDR3 here is CASSVADSYEQYF. The CDR3 region has the DNA TGTGCCAGCAGCGTGGCGGATTCCTACGAGCAGTACTTC.

J is TRBJ1-1 and V is TRBV28; D is ambiguous. The CDR3 contains 14 residues. Trimming removed 5 bases from V and 5 bases from J, with 15 bases in between. In germline, CDR1 is MDHEN, CDR2 SYDVKM. The CDR3, as DNA: TGTGCCAGCAGTCTACAGAACCGGAGGACTGAAGCTTTCTTT. Its translation is CASSLQNRRTEAFF.